The 27 T cell receptor beta chains in this list originate from one sample, sequenced in a study of T-cell reconstitution after alpha-beta-depleted transplantation in children. A TCRbeta library incorporating unique molecular identifiers was prepared. TCRdb reprocessed the PCR reads via MiXCR and lists one record per CDR3 protein. The sample comprises 700,000 to 950,000 distinct CDR3 sequences, approximately 15% of which are singletons, and roughly 5% rests with the top ten. The sequenced sample was PBMCs, mostly from graft donor cells, obtained 360 days after TCRalphabeta/CD19-depleted stem cell transplant. The receptor set was obtained from a male patient under 18 who had a stem cell transplant for acute lymphoblastic leukemia, so the T cells may come from the graft donor.

This clonotype showed up just a few times. The chain is built from TRBV6-6 and TRBJ2-1; possibly TRBD1 for D (7 bases). The CDR3 is 13 residues long. V was cut by 6 bases and J by 9 bases, with 15 bases left in between. Per germline, CDR1 MNHNY and CDR2 SVGAGI (reference sequence). CDR3 sequence reads: CASSPTGRSEQFF. The CDR3 DNA reads as TGTGCCAGCAGCCCGACAGGGAGGAGTGAGCAGTTCTTC.

This clonotype came up a few times. The V and J genes are TRBV5-1 and TRBJ2-3, with 7 nucleotides matching TRBD2. The CDR3 has 13 residues. CDR1 and CDR2 from the germline V gene are SGHRS and YFSETQ. With 7 bases clipped from V and 4 bases from J, the junction kept 6 bases outside the gene matches. The CDR3 loop is CASGLVDSDTQYF. CDR3 nucleotides: TGCGCCAGCGGACTAGTGGATTCAGATACGCAGTATTTT.

A single count supports this clonotype. The CDR3 sequence is CASSQDDRQGWNTEAFF. The CDR3 DNA is TGCGCCAGCAGCCAGGATGATAGACAGGGTTGGAACACTGAAGCTTTCTTT. The rearrangement uses TRBV4-1 and TRBJ1-1; 7 bases match TRBD1. With V trimmed by 3 bases and J by 1 base, 11 bases remained unmatched. Per germline, CDR1 MGHRA and CDR2 YSYEKL. The CDR3 spans 17 residues.

This clonotype was seen at least ten times. The rearrangement links TRBV2 to TRBJ1-3, with no clear D. The V gene's germline CDR1 is SNHLY and CDR2 FYNNEI. This CDR3 region has 13 residues. Trimming left V 7 bases short and J 5 bases short, with 12 bases between. The CDR3 loop reads CASKEQSRNTIYF. The CDR3 DNA sequence: TGTGCCAGCAAGGAACAGTCGAGAAACACCATATATTTT.

This clonotype showed up just a few times. V is TRBV12-3 or TRBV12-4 and J is TRBJ1-5, with a weak D call TRBD1 (5 bases). Trimming removed 6 bases from V and 0 bases from J, with 12 bases in between. CDR3 length equals 15 residues. The CDR3 reads CASSPGRNSNQPQHF. As DNA, the CDR3 is TGTGCCAGCAGCCCGGGACGTAATAGCAATCAGCCCCAGCATTTT.

This clonotype came up a few times. The V and J genes are TRBV3-1 and TRBJ2-3, with TRBD1 as a possible D gene (6 bases). CDR3 size: 12 residues. Trimming stripped 10 bases from V and 4 bases from J, with 12 bases between. Looked up from germline, CDR1 is LGHDT and CDR2 is YNNKEL (reference sequence). For the CDR3, the DNA is TGTGCCACCGAACAGGGCGCAGATACGCAGTATTTT. It codes for CATEQGADTQYF.

The gene calls are TRBV3-1 and TRBJ2-7; D is unresolved. Trimming took off 0 bases at V and 1 base at J, with 7 bases between the two ends. In germline, CDR1 is LGHDT, CDR2 YNNKEL (reference sequence). CDR3 length equals 14 residues. CDR3 residues: CASSQDPVSYEQYF. The DNA of the CDR3 is TGTGCCAGCAGCCAAGATCCTGTTTCCTACGAGCAGTACTTC.

The chain joins TRBV11-1 to TRBJ2-1, with TRBD2 matching 7 bases. V dropped 4 bases and J dropped 6; count of bases not matched to a gene: 18. Germline V gene sequence: CDR1 SGHAT, CDR2 FQDESV (reference sequence). CDR3 length: 18 amino acids. The CDR3 DNA reads as TGTGCCAGCAGCTCGCCAGGAGGCGGGAGAAGTCGGGCCAATGAGCAGTTCTTC. Residues: CASSSPGGGRSRANEQFF.

The gene calls are TRBV15 and TRBJ2-7; D gene ambiguous. Germline V lookup: CDR1 LNHNV, CDR2 YYDKDF (reference sequence). The CDR3 runs 14 residues. Deletions cut 0 bases from V and 2 bases from J, with 8 bases between. The CDR3 here is CATSRDRSPYEQYF. CDR3 DNA: TGTGCCACCAGCAGAGACAGGTCTCCCTACGAGCAGTACTTC.

The chain links TRBV7-9 to TRBJ2-3; unclear D gene. The V gene's germline CDR1 is SEHNR and CDR2 FQNEAQ (reference sequence). The V gene lost 3 bases and the J gene lost 2 bases, with 9 bases spanning the gap. The CDR3 covers 14 residues. CDR3 sequence reads: CASSFPYDTDTQYF. The CDR3 nucleotides are TGTGCCAGCAGCTTCCCCTACGACACAGATACGCAGTATTTT.

This clonotype has a handful of counts. The gene calls are TRBV6-5 and TRBJ2-1; D not resolved. The V and J ends lost 4 bases and 5 bases respectively, with 15 bases between them. CDR1 is MNHEY and CDR2 is SVGAGI in the germline V gene. The CDR3 length is 15 residues. CDR3 sequence reads: CASSFGPWADNEQFF. CDR3 sequence (DNA): TGTGCCAGCAGTTTTGGGCCCTGGGCCGACAATGAGCAGTTCTTC.

The rearrangement uses TRBV3-1 and TRBJ2-7; 11 nucleotides match TRBD2. J gave up 6 bases and V 4 bases, and 8 bases lay outside the gene matches. Germline values: CDR1 LGHDT, CDR2 YNNKEL (reference sequence). The CDR3 has 15 amino acids. For the CDR3, the DNA is TGTGCCAGCAGCCGGAGACTAGCGGGACTCAGCGAGCAGTACTTC. It yields the protein CASSRRLAGLSEQYF.

This clonotype turned up a few times. This rearrangement joins TRBV28 to TRBJ2-7, with 8 nucleotides matching TRBD2. The CDR3 is 14 amino acids. V gave up 6 bases and J gave up 4 bases; unmatched junction bases: 8. Per the germline V gene, CDR1 is MDHEN and CDR2 is SYDVKM. The CDR3: CASRPLAGKYEQYF. In DNA form, the CDR3 reads TGTGCCAGCAGACCCTTAGCGGGGAAGTACGAGCAGTACTTC.

This chain uses TRBV12-3 or TRBV12-4 with TRBJ2-7, with TRBD1 as a possible D gene (6 bases). Trimming left V 6 bases short and J 6 bases short, with 15 bases between. The CDR3 consists of 13 residues. The CDR3 DNA reads TGTGCCAGCAGCGCCACAGGGTATGCCGAGCAGTACTTC. Translated, it gives CASSATGYAEQYF.

Only a few counts were recorded for this clonotype. The J gene is TRBJ2-1, the V gene TRBV12-3 or TRBV12-4; a weak D match, TRBD2 (5 bases). This CDR3 comprises 15 residues. V gave up 3 bases and J gave up 5 bases, with 14 bases separating them. The CDR3 loop reads CASSFRRTVDNEQFF. CDR3 coding DNA: TGTGCCAGCAGTTTTCGGAGGACGGTGGACAATGAGCAGTTCTTC.

The gene calls are TRBV3-1 and TRBJ2-3; D not resolved. Germline assignment: CDR1 LGHDT and CDR2 YNNKEL (reference sequence). This CDR3 has 14 amino acids. V shed 1 base and J shed 0 bases, with 5 bases lying between them. CDR3 protein: CASSQGESTDTQYF. The DNA of the CDR3 is TGTGCCAGCAGCCAAGGCGAGAGCACAGATACGCAGTATTTT.

The rearrangement links TRBV9 to TRBJ2-7; 8 nucleotides match TRBD1. Germline V gene sequence: CDR1 SGDLS, CDR2 YYNGEE. Trimming removed 4 bases from V and 3 bases from J; junction bases left unmatched: 9. The CDR3 has 15 amino acids. CDR3 loop: CASSKEGQALYEQYF. The CDR3 nucleotides are TGTGCCAGCAGCAAGGAGGGACAGGCACTCTACGAGCAGTACTTC. Drawing the rest from reference TRBV9 and TRBJ2-7, the complete variable domain is DSGVTQTPKHLITATGQRVTLRCSPRSGDLSVYWYQQSLDQGLQFLIQYYNGEERAKGNILERFSAQQFPDLHSELNLSSLELGDSALYFCASSKEGQALYEQYFGPGTRLTVT.

This clonotype was seen many times. The V and J genes are TRBV2 and TRBJ2-5, with 7 bases lining up with TRBD2. CDR1 is SNHLY, CDR2 FYNNEI, per germline. This CDR3 contains 11 residues. V was clipped by 10 bases and J by 5 bases; unmatched bases: 4. CDR3 DNA: TGTGCCAAAGGACTAGGGGAGACCCAGTACTTC. It translates to CAKGLGETQYF.

This clonotype was recorded at least ten times. The V and J genes are TRBV29-1 and TRBJ2-3; TRBD1 agrees at 9 bases. The length of the CDR3 is 13 residues. Germline-derived CDR1 and CDR2 are SQVTM and ANQGSEA. The junction had 4 bases not matched to a gene; V was cut back by 6 bases and J by 3 bases. The CDR3 sequence: CSVPDRGTDTQYF. CDR3 bases: TGCAGCGTCCCGGACAGGGGTACAGATACGCAGTATTTT.

The chain carries TRBV19 and TRBJ1-5, with D tentatively TRBD1 (5 bases). Per the germline V gene, CDR1 is LNHDA and CDR2 is SQIVND (reference sequence). The V gene lost 11 bases and the J gene lost 2 bases, with 10 bases spanning the gap. CDR3 length equals 12 residues. The CDR3, as DNA: TGTGCCGGGGGGTTTGGCAATCAGCCCCAGCATTTT. It specifies CAGGFGNQPQHF.

This clonotype has more than one count but fewer than ten. The genes are TRBV29-1 and TRBJ2-6, with D hard to call. The CDR3 has 16 amino acids. CDR1 SQVTM and CDR2 ANQGSEA come from the germline V gene. V was trimmed by 2 bases and J by 3 bases, leaving 14 bases between them. This CDR3 is CSVELGPSLGANVLTF. Written as DNA, the CDR3 is TGCAGCGTTGAACTCGGGCCCTCTCTTGGGGCCAACGTCCTGACTTTC.

In this sample, this clonotype turned up a few times. The V and J genes are TRBV4-1 and TRBJ2-3, with D unresolved. The germline V and J ends were trimmed by 0 bases and 2 bases, with 9 bases remaining between them. This CDR3 spans 15 amino acids. In germline, CDR1 is MGHRA, CDR2 YSYEKL. DNA of the CDR3: TGCGCCAGCAGCCAAGAATATTGGACCACAGATACGCAGTATTTT. Encoded protein: CASSQEYWTTDTQYF.

This clonotype has just a few counts. The chain links TRBV12-3 or TRBV12-4 to TRBJ2-7, with 9 bases aligning to TRBD1. V shed 1 base, J shed 3 bases, and the junction held 22 bases outside the gene matches. The length of the CDR3 is 21 residues. Written as DNA, the CDR3 is TGTGCCAGCAGTTTAGATTCGGAATCCGACGGGGACAGGGCTCATTTCTACGAGCAGTACTTC. The encoded protein is CASSLDSESDGDRAHFYEQYF.

The V and J genes are TRBV7-3 and TRBJ2-3; D ambiguous. Trimming shortened V by 4 bases and J by 2 bases, and 13 bases separated the two germline ends. Germline V gene data show CDR1 as SGHTA and CDR2 as FQGTGA. This CDR3 is 15 amino acids long. In nucleotides, the CDR3 is TGTGCCAGCAGCTCCTCACTAACCCCCACAGATACGCAGTATTTT. Its protein is CASSSSLTPTDTQYF.

A few counts support this clonotype. The genes are TRBV9 and TRBJ2-1, with no clear D. Looked up from germline, CDR1 is SGDLS and CDR2 is YYNGEE. The CDR3 extends over 12 amino acids. The ends were cut back, 2 bases at V and 9 bases at J, with 9 bases in the middle. The CDR3 DNA is TGTGCCAGCAGCGTCCCTAGTACTGAGCAGTTCTTC. This encodes CASSVPSTEQFF.

J is TRBJ2-7 and V is TRBV7-9, with 9 bases fitting TRBD1. The CDR3 totals 15 residues. Germline lookup yields CDR1 SEHNR and CDR2 FQNEAQ (reference sequence). V was clipped by 5 bases and J by 5 bases; unmatched bases: 10. CDR3: CASSPTDRGNHEQYF. CDR3 nucleotides: TGTGCCAGCAGCCCCACTGACAGGGGGAACCACGAGCAGTACTTC.

This chain joins TRBV6-5 and TRBJ2-1; possibly TRBD2 for D (6 bases). CDR1 and CDR2 (germline): MNHEY, SVGAGI. The CDR3 spans 11 residues. The V end was cut by 4 bases, the J end by 15 bases, with 13 bases between. CDR3: CASSSGGLWFF. CDR3 sequence (DNA): TGTGCCAGCAGTTCCGGGGGATTATGGTTCTTC.